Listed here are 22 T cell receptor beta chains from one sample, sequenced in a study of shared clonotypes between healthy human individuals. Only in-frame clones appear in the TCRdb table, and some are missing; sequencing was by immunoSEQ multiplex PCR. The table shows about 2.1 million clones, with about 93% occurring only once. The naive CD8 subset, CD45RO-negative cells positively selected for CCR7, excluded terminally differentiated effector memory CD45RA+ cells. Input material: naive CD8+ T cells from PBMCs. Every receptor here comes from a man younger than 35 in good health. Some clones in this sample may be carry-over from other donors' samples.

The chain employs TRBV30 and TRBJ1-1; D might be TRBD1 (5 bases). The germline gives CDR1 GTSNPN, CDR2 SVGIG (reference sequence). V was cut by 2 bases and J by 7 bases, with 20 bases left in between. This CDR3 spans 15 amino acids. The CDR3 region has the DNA TGTGCCTGGAGTACCCCCAGGGCAGGGTTTATTGAAGCTTTCTTT. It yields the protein CAWSTPRAGFIEAFF.

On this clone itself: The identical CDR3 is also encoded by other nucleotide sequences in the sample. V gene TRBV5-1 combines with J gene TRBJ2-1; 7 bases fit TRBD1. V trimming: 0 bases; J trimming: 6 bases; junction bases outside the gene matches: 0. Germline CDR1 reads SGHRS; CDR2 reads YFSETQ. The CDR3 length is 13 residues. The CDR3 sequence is CASSLGQGNEQFF. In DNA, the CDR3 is TGCGCCAGCAGCTTGGGACAGGGCAATGAGCAGTTCTTC.

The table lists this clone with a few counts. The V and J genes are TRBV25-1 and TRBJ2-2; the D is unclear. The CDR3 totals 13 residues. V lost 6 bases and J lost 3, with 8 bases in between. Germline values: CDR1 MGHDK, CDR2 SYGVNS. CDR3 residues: CASRLGYTGELFF. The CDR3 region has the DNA TGTGCCAGCAGGCTAGGGTACACCGGGGAGCTGTTTTTT.

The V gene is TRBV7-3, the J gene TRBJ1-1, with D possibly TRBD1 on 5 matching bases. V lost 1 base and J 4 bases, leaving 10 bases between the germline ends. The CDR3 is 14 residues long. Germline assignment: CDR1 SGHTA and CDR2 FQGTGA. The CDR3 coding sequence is TGTGCCAGCAGCTTAAAAAGCGACAGCACTGAAGCTTTCTTT. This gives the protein CASSLKSDSTEAFF.

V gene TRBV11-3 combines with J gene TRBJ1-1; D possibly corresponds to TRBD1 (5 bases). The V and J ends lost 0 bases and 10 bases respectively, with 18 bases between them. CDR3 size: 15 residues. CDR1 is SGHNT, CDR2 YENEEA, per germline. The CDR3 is CASSLDCRAGYAAFF. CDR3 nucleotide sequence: TGTGCCAGCAGCTTAGATTGCAGGGCCGGATATGCAGCTTTCTTT.

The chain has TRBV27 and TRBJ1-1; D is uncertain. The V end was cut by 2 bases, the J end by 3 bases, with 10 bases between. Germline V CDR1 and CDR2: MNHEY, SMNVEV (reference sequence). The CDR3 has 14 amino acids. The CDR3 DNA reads TGTGCCAGCAGTTTAATAGCTGCGGACACTGAAGCTTTCTTT. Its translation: CASSLIAADTEAFF.

The CDR3 loop is CASMGLGDEQYF. In DNA, the CDR3 is TGTGCCAGCATGGGGTTAGGGGACGAGCAGTACTTC. The chain links TRBV4-2 to TRBJ2-7; D perhaps matches TRBD1 (5 bases). CDR3 length: 12 amino acids. Per germline, CDR1 LGHNA and CDR2 YNFKEQ. Trimming took 7 bases from V and 5 from J, leaving 12 bases between them.

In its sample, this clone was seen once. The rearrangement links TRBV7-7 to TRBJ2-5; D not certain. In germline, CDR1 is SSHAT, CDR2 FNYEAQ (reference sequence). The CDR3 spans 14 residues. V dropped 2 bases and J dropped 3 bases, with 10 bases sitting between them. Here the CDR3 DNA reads TGTGCCAGCAGCTTATTCCCAGGAGAAGAGACCCAGTACTTC. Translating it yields CASSLFPGEETQYF.

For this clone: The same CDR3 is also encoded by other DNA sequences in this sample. The CDR3 region has the DNA TGTGCCAGTAGTATAGCCAGTACCGGGGAGCTGTTTTTT. Encoded protein: CASSIASTGELFF. V is TRBV19 and J is TRBJ2-2; D is uncertain. V was clipped by 1 base and J by 5 bases, with 5 bases between them. Germline assignment: CDR1 LNHDA and CDR2 SQIVND (reference sequence). The CDR3 is 13 amino acids.

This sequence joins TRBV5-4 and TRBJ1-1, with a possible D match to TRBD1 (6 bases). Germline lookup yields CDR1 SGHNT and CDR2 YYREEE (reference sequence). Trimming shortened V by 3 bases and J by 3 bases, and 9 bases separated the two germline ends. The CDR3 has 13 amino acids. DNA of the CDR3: TGTGCCAGCAGCTGGAACAGGGACACTGAAGCTTTCTTT. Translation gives CASSWNRDTEAFF.

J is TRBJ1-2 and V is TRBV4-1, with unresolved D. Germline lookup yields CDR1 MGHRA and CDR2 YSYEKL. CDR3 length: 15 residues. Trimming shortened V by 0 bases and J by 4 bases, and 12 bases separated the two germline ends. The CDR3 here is CASSQDPRTAYGYTF. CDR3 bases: TGCGCCAGCAGCCAAGATCCTCGAACAGCCTATGGCTACACCTTC.

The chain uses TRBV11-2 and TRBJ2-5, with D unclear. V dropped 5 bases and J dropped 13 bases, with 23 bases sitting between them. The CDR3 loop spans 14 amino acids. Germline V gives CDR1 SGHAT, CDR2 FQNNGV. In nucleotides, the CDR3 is TGTGCCAGCAGCCGCCGGCGCGGCCAGCTCCCACCGTACTTC. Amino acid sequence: CASSRRRGQLPPYF.

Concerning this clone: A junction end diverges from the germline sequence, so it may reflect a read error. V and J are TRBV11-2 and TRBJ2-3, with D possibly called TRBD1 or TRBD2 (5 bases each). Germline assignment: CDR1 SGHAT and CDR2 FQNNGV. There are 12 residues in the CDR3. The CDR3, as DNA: TGTGCCAGCAGCTCATACCGGGACCCTCCTTGTTTT. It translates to CASSSYRDPPCF.

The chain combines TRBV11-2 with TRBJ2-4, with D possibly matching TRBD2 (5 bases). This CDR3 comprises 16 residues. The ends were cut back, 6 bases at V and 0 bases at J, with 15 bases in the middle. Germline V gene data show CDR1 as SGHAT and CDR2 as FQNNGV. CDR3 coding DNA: TGTGCCAGCAGTTCGAGACGGGGAATAGCCAAAAACATTCAGTACTTC. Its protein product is CASSSRRGIAKNIQYF.

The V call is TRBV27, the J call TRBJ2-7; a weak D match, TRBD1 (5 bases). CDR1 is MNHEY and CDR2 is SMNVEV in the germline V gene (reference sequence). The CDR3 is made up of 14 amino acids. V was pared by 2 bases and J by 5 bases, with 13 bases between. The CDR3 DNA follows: TGTGCCAGCAGTTTAAGGGGTAAGCGCGACGAGCAGTACTTC. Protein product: CASSLRGKRDEQYF.

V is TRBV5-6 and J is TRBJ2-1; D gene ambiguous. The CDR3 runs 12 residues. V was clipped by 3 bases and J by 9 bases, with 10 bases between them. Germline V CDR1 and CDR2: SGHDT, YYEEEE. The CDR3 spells CASSSPVGEQFF. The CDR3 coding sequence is TGTGCCAGCAGCTCCCCCGTTGGTGAGCAGTTCTTC.

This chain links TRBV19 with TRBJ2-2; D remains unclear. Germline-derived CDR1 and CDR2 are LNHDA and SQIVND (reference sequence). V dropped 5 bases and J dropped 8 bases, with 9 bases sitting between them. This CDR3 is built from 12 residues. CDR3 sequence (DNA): TGTGCCAGTAGTTTAGGGTCGGGGGAGCTGTTTTTT. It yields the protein CASSLGSGELFF.

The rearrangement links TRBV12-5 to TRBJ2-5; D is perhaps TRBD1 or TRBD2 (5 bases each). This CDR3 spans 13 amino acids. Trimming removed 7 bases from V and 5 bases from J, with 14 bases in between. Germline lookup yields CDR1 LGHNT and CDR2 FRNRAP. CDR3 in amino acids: CASAPPGTETQYF. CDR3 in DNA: TGTGCTAGTGCCCCGCCGGGGACGGAGACCCAGTACTTC.

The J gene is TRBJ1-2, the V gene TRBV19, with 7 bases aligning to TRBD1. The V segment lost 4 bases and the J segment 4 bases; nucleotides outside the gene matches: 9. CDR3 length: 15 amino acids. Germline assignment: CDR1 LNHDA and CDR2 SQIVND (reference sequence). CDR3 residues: CASSNRGQSFYGYTF. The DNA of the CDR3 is TGTGCCAGTAGTAACCGGGGACAGTCCTTCTATGGCTACACCTTC.

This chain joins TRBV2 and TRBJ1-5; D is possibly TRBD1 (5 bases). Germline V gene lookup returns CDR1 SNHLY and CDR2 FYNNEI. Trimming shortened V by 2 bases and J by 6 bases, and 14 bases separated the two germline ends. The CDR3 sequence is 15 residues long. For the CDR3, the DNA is TGTGCCAGCAGTGAATTGGGGGGGTACCTTCAGCCCCAGCATTTT. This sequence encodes CASSELGGYLQPQHF. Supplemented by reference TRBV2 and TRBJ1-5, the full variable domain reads EPEVTQTPSHQVTQMGQEVILRCVPISNHLYFYWYRQILGQKVEFLVSFYNNEISEKSEIFDDQFSVERPDGSNFTLKIRSTKLEDSAMYFCASSELGGYLQPQHFGDGTRLSIL.

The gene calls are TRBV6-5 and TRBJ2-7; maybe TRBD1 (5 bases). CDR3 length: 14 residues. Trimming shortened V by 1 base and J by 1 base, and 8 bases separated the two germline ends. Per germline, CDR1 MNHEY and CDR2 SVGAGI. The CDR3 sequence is CASSYYGQSYEQYF. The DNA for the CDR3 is TGTGCCAGCAGTTACTACGGACAATCCTACGAGCAGTACTTC.

CDR3 bases: TGTGCCAGCAGACCTGGACAGGGAGGGGATCATTGGCCCCAGCATTTT. This encodes CASRPGQGGDHWPQHF. The V and J genes are TRBV28 and TRBJ1-5; 8 bases are shared with TRBD1. Unmatched junction bases numbered 16, after V lost 6 bases and J lost 9 bases. This CDR3 is built from 16 residues. Germline CDR1 is MDHEN and CDR2 is SYDVKM.